The 5 T cell receptor beta chains listed next were all sequenced from one sample in a study of Ad26.COV2.S vaccination and SARS-CoV-2 variants. The treatment denotes: over 15 received Ad26.COV2.S at low or high dose, single or two shots; roughly five received placebo; per-sample allocation not given. Sampling was done on day 63 after the first vaccine or placebo injection. Clones were sequenced by immunoSEQ multiplex PCR, and TCRdb holds only the in-frame ones, with some missing. In the table there are 450,000 to 550,000 clones, about 91% of which are singletons. The source material was peripheral blood, sampled in a trial of Ad26.COV2.S vaccine versus placebo. These receptors came from a person between 18 and 65 years old who received the Ad26.COV2.S COVID-19 vaccine or a placebo.

The chain couples TRBV30 to TRBJ2-7; D uncertain. The CDR3 sequence is 12 residues long. CDR1 GTSNPN and CDR2 SVGIG come from the germline V gene (reference sequence). V lost 4 bases to trimming and J lost 5 bases, with 12 bases between them. CDR3 sequence (DNA): TGTGCCTGGAAAGGACCATCCGACGAGCAGTACTTC. Its protein is CAWKGPSDEQYF. Variable domain in full (rest from reference TRBV30 and TRBJ2-7): SQTIHQWPATLVQPVGSPLSLECTVEGTSNPNLYWYRQAAGRGLQLLFYSVGIGQISSEVPQNLSASRPQDRQFILSSKKLLLSDSGFYLCAWKGPSDEQYFGPGTRLTVT.

This chain links TRBV28 with TRBJ2-2; D may be TRBD2 (5 bases). Trimming removed 6 bases at V and 3 bases at J, with 11 bases between. CDR3 length: 14 amino acids. CDR1 and CDR2 from the germline V gene are MDHEN and SYDVKM. CDR3 sequence: CASRSASYTGELFF. In DNA form, the CDR3 reads TGTGCCAGCAGATCCGCTAGCTACACCGGGGAGCTGTTTTTT.

This rearrangement joins TRBV4-3 to TRBJ1-1; 8 bases fit TRBD1. The CDR3 runs 18 residues. Germline trimming cut 0 bases from V and 2 bases from J; bases unmatched to any gene: 11. CDR1 and CDR2 from the germline V gene are LGHNA and YSLEER. CDR3: CASSQDYSGGTQNTEAFF. In DNA, the CDR3 is TGCGCCAGCAGCCAAGATTATTCAGGGGGCACCCAAAACACTGAAGCTTTCTTT.

The rearrangement uses TRBV10-3 and TRBJ2-3; no clear D gene. Germline assignment: CDR1 ENHRY and CDR2 SYGVKD. This CDR3 region has 12 residues. The V and J ends lost 0 bases and 12 bases respectively, with 10 bases between them. DNA for the CDR3: TGTGCCATCAGTGAGTCGCTCCGAAATCAGTATTTT. Amino acids: CAISESLRNQYF.

The J gene is TRBJ2-7, the V gene TRBV4-1; no firm D call. The CDR3 contains 14 residues. Trimming shortened V by 0 bases and J by 4 bases, and 10 bases separated the two germline ends. Germline lookup yields CDR1 MGHRA and CDR2 YSYEKL. The CDR3 is CASSQDGKVYEQYV. The CDR3 DNA is TGCGCCAGCAGCCAAGATGGAAAAGTATACGAGCAGTACGTC.